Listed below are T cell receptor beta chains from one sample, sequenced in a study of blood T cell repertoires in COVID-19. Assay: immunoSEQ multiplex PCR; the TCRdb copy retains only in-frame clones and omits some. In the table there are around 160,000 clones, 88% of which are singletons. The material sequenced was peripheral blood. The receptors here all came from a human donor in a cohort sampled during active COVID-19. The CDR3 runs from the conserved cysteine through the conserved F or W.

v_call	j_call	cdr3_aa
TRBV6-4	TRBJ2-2	CASSVEESGELFF
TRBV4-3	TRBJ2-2	CASSQVGRGSGELFF
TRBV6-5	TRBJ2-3	CASSRQGFTDTQYF
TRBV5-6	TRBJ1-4	CASSGGDEKLFF
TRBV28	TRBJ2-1	CASSLWRLAGYNEQFF
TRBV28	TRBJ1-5	CASSFRGQQPQHF
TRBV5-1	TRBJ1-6	CASSTQDRAREPLHF
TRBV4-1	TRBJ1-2	CASSQASTGLYGYTF
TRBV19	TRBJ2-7	CASSIDLARTYEQYF
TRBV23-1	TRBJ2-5	CASNGQGLRETQYF
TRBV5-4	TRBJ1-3	CASSLQGTNTIYF
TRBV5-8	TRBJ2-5	CASSVYRVLGETQYF
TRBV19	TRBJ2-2	CASSTLQGFTGELFF
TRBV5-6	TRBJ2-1	CASSLEGDYNEQFF
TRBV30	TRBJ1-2	CAWNFGGGNYGYTF
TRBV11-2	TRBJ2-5	CASSHGDRGQETQYF
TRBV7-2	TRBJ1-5	CASSFDPLRGAQHF
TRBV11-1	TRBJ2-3	CASSPASARADTQYF
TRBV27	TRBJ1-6	CASSLQDRGFSLHF
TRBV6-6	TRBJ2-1	CASRPGQGSGEQFF
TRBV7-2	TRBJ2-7	CASSLGAGAQYEQYF
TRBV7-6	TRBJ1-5	CASSSTGGRSNQPQHF
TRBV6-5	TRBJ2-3	CASTDRGVGDTQYF
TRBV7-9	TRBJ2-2	CASSFGVGELFF
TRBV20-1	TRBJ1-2	CSARNLRDYTF
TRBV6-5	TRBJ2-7	CALSTYSYEQYF
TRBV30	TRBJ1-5	CAWSVYEGNQPQHF
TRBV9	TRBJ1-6	CASSSTGTENSPLHF
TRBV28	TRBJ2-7	CASSKQGHEQYF
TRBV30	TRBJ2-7	CAWSATSRRGNYEQYF
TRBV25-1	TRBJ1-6	CASSEDSYNSPLHF
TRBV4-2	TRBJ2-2	CASSLSPLATGELFF
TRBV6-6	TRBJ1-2	CASSYTGDASYGYTF
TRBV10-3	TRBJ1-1	CAIRPTGQGTITEAFF
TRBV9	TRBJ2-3	CASSVMGASTDTQYF
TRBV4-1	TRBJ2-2	CASSGIFSGRGGELFF
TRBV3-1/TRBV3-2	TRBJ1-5	CASSRGSGRRNQPQHF
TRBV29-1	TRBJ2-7	CSVVNRQGIDEQYF
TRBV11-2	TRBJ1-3	CASSFTGASGNTIYF